The 23 T cell receptor beta chains below come from one sample, sequenced in a study of blood T cells in healthy people across ages. The authors ran a second PCR of roughly 6 to 12 cycles using a sample-barcoded 5' primer and a J-beta primer mix. TCRdb reprocessed the 5' RACE reads with MiXCR, giving one entry per CDR3 protein. The table has about 780,000 distinct CDR3 sequences, around a quarter seen once; the top ten hold around 2.9%. These data also featured in a second study, about T cells of mothers and their children.

Sequencing was carried out using blood. These receptor sequences come from a boy aged 5-17 years in good health.

The J gene is TRBJ2-2, the V gene TRBV10-2, with D perhaps TRBD1 or TRBD2 (6 bases each). The germline gives CDR1 WSHSY, CDR2 SAAADI. The CDR3 sequence is 14 residues long. V was pared by 6 bases and J by 3 bases, with 11 bases between. CDR3: CASRGGSDTGELFF. The CDR3 bases are TGCGCCAGCAGGGGGGGCAGCGACACCGGGGAGCTGTTTTTT.

In DNA, the CDR3 is TGTGCCAGCAGTTCGTTTCAGATGAACTCCCAAGAGACCCAGTACTTC. It encodes CASSSFQMNSQETQYF. The chain is built from TRBV5-6 and TRBJ2-5; no firm D call. The CDR3 consists of 16 residues. Germline V CDR1 and CDR2: SGHDT, YYEEEE. Trimming took off 5 bases at V and 1 base at J, with 18 bases between the two ends.

In its sample, this clonotype was seen a few times. The chain couples TRBV19 to TRBJ1-1; a possible D gene is TRBD1 (5 bases). Trimming removed 2 bases from V and 2 bases from J, with 9 bases in between. This CDR3 region has 14 residues. Germline CDR1 is LNHDA and CDR2 is SQIVND (reference sequence). The CDR3 region is CASSIPGRNTEAFF. CDR3 sequence (DNA): TGTGCCAGTAGTATACCGGGACGAAACACTGAAGCTTTCTTT. Using reference TRBV19 and TRBJ1-1 for the parts outside the CDR3, the full variable domain is DGGITQSPKYLFRKEGQNVTLSCEQNLNHDAMYWYRQDPGQGLRLIYYSQIVNDFQKGDIAEGYSVSREKKESFPLTVTSAQKNPTAFYLCASSIPGRNTEAFFGQGTRLTVV.

The chain couples TRBV30 to TRBJ2-1; D uncertain. Trimming left V 1 base short and J 1 base short, with 8 bases between. Germline V gene lookup returns CDR1 GTSNPN and CDR2 SVGIG (reference sequence). The length of the CDR3 is 14 residues. The CDR3 loop reads CAWSGTSSYNEQFF. The CDR3 bases are TGTGCCTGGAGTGGGACGTCATCCTACAATGAGCAGTTCTTC. The full variable domain, rest sourced from reference TRBV30 and TRBJ2-1, is SQTIHQWPATLVQPVGSPLSLECTVEGTSNPNLYWYRQAAGRGLQLLFYSVGIGQISSEVPQNLSASRPQDRQFILSSKKLLLSDSGFYLCAWSGTSSYNEQFFGPGTRLTVL.

This clonotype was detected many times. This sequence joins TRBV10-2 and TRBJ1-6; D gene ambiguous. The ends were cut back, 7 bases at V and 9 bases at J, with 13 bases in the middle. Germline V gene lookup returns CDR1 WSHSY and CDR2 SAAADI. The CDR3 contains 13 residues. The CDR3 bases are TGCGCCAGCATGGAGGTAGAGGGTTCACCCCTCCACTTT. Translated, it gives CASMEVEGSPLHF.

This clonotype was observed a few times. The chain recombines TRBV11-2 with TRBJ2-7; D not resolved. The CDR3 length is 15 residues. V was trimmed by 4 bases and J by 2 bases, leaving 15 bases between them. The V gene's germline CDR1 is SGHAT and CDR2 FQNNGV. The CDR3 region has the DNA TGTGCCAGCAGCTCCCTCCCCGACCTGACCTACGAGCAGTACTTC. Translation gives CASSSLPDLTYEQYF. Looking up the rest from reference TRBV11-2 and TRBJ2-7 gives the full variable domain: EAGVAQSPRYKIIEKRQSVAFWCNPISGHATLYWYQQILGQGPKLLIQFQNNGVVDDSQLPKDRFSAERLKGVDSTLKIQPAKLEDSAVYLCASSSLPDLTYEQYFGPGTRLTVT.

This clonotype was counted between two and nine times. V and J are TRBV30 and TRBJ2-2, with D tentatively TRBD1 (6 bases). From germline, CDR1 is GTSNPN and CDR2 SVGIG (reference sequence). The CDR3 is made up of 15 amino acids. Trimming took off 0 bases at V and 4 bases at J, with 12 bases between the two ends. For the CDR3, the DNA is TGTGCCTGGAGTGTACGGCAGGGGTCCACCGGGGAGCTGTTTTTT. Its protein product is CAWSVRQGSTGELFF.

The sample holds a few counts of this clonotype. This chain joins TRBV5-5 and TRBJ2-5, with a possible D match to TRBD1 (6 bases). The J call could be wrong; TRBJ2-1 is a better fit for the DNA end. The CDR3 runs to 15 residues. Per germline, CDR1 SGHKS and CDR2 YYEKEE (reference sequence). DNA for the CDR3: TGTGCCAGCAGACCTGGACAGACCGTTAGCAATGAGCAGTTCTTC. This encodes CASRPGQTVSNEQFF.

The chain carries TRBV11-2 and TRBJ2-3, with TRBD1 matching 9 bases. There are 16 residues in the CDR3. V lost 7 bases, J lost 4 bases, and 12 bases stayed unmatched. Germline loops: CDR1 SGHAT, CDR2 FQNNGV. The DNA of the CDR3 is TGTGCCAGCAACCCCGTTTCGGGACAGGGCTCAGATACGCAGTATTTT. This codes for CASNPVSGQGSDTQYF. The complete variable domain, with remaining parts taken from reference TRBV11-2 and TRBJ2-3, reads EAGVAQSPRYKIIEKRQSVAFWCNPISGHATLYWYQQILGQGPKLLIQFQNNGVVDDSQLPKDRFSAERLKGVDSTLKIQPAKLEDSAVYLCASNPVSGQGSDTQYFGPGTRLTVL.

CDR3 sequence: CASSVDRHGKLFF. The DNA for the CDR3 is TGTGCCAGCAGCGTCGACCGGCACGGAAAACTGTTTTTT. The gene calls are TRBV9 and TRBJ1-4, with D uncertain. The germline gives CDR1 SGDLS, CDR2 YYNGEE. This CDR3 is 13 amino acids long. Trimming stripped 2 bases from V and 10 bases from J, with 12 bases between. The entire variable domain, with the rest obtained from reference TRBV9 and TRBJ1-4, is as follows: DSGVTQTPKHLITATGQRVTLRCSPRSGDLSVYWYQQSLDQGLQFLIQYYNGEERAKGNILERFSAQQFPDLHSELNLSSLELGDSALYFCASSVDRHGKLFFGSGTQLSVL.

This chain uses TRBV2 with TRBJ2-2; unclear D gene. The CDR3 contains 14 residues. Between the trimmed V and J ends, which lost 4 bases and 2 bases, there was a span of 8 bases. Germline V gene sequence: CDR1 SNHLY, CDR2 FYNNEI. The CDR3 DNA reads TGTGCCAGCAGTGTGGCTAGTAACACCGGGGAGCTGTTTTTT. Its translation is CASSVASNTGELFF. The whole variable domain, filled in from reference TRBV2 and TRBJ2-2, reads EPEVTQTPSHQVTQMGQEVILRCVPISNHLYFYWYRQILGQKVEFLVSFYNNEISEKSEIFDDQFSVERPDGSNFTLKIRSTKLEDSAMYFCASSVASNTGELFFGEGSRLTVL.

This chain uses TRBV6-6 with TRBJ2-7, with a possible D match to TRBD2 (6 bases). Deletions cut 8 bases from V and 4 bases from J, with 18 bases between. The V gene's germline CDR1 is MNHNY and CDR2 SVGAGI (reference sequence). CDR3 length: 14 residues. The CDR3 is CASQRDHGGYEQYF. The CDR3 coding sequence is TGTGCCAGCCAGAGGGATCACGGGGGATACGAGCAGTACTTC.

The chain recombines TRBV2 with TRBJ1-4, with no clear D. This CDR3 spans 14 amino acids. Trimming took off 3 bases at V and 0 bases at J, with 5 bases between the two ends. Per the germline V gene, CDR1 is SNHLY and CDR2 is FYNNEI. This CDR3 is CASSDSATNEKLFF. The CDR3 coding sequence is TGTGCCAGCAGTGATAGCGCAACTAATGAAAAACTGTTTTTT.

The chain uses TRBV5-5 and TRBJ2-1, with a weak D call TRBD1 (6 bases). Gene TRBJ2-5 matches the end of the DNA better, so the J call may be wrong. This CDR3 has 17 amino acids. CDR1 is SGHKS, CDR2 YYEKEE, per germline (reference sequence). The DNA of the CDR3 is TGTGCCAGCAGCTGGCAGGCCAGGGGCCTACTCCAAGAGACCCAGTACTTC. Protein product: CASSWQARGLLQETQYF.

This clonotype appeared a few times. The gene calls are TRBV6-1 and TRBJ1-5; D gene unclear. The CDR3 sequence is 14 residues long. Germline V gene data show CDR1 as MNHNS and CDR2 as SASEGT. Trimming removed 2 bases from V and 3 bases from J, with 8 bases in between. CDR3 loop: CASSENYANQPQHF. The CDR3 coding sequence is TGTGCCAGCAGTGAAAACTATGCCAATCAGCCCCAGCATTTT.

J is TRBJ1-5 and V is TRBV28; TRBD1 agrees at 9 bases. This CDR3 is built from 13 residues. Germline V gene lookup returns CDR1 MDHEN and CDR2 SYDVKM. Losses at the gene ends were 7 bases for V and 7 bases for J; bases not matched to a gene: 5. The DNA for the CDR3 is TGTGCCAGCACTACAGGGGGCTGGCAGCCCCAGCATTTT. This encodes CASTTGGWQPQHF. Full variable domain (rest looked up from reference TRBV28 and TRBJ1-5): DVKVTQSSRYLVKRTGEKVFLECVQDMDHENMFWYRQDPGLGLRLIYFSYDVKMKEKGDIPEGYSVSREKKERFSLILESASTNQTSMYLCASTTGGWQPQHFGDGTRLSIL.

This clonotype was observed a handful of times. V usage is TRBV29-1 and J usage is TRBJ2-5; 9 bases are shared with TRBD1. Near its end, the DNA agrees better with TRBJ2-7, so the J call may be wrong. The CDR3 loop spans 14 amino acids. CDR1 SQVTM and CDR2 ANQGSEA come from the germline V gene. This CDR3 reads CSVGEGQGIYEQYF. DNA of the CDR3: TGCAGCGTCGGTGAGGGACAGGGCATTTACGAGCAGTACTTC.

The V and J genes are TRBV14 and TRBJ2-5, with 8 bases that match TRBD2. The CDR3 contains 17 residues. Per the germline V gene, CDR1 is SGHDN and CDR2 is FVKESK. Unmatched junction bases numbered 9, after V lost 2 bases and J lost 1 base. The DNA of the CDR3 is TGTGCCAGCAGCCAACCCAAAAATAGCGGGGCCCAAGAGACCCAGTACTTC. Its translation: CASSQPKNSGAQETQYF.

This clonotype showed up just a few times. V is TRBV20-1 and J is TRBJ2-1; 8 nucleotides align to TRBD2. Trimming at V came to 5 bases and at J to 5 bases, leaving 8 bases not matched to a gene. Germline CDR1 and CDR2: DFQATT and SNEGSKA (reference sequence). The CDR3 runs 14 residues. The CDR3 DNA sequence: TGCAGTGCTTATATAGCGGGGCGCGACAATGAGCAGTTCTTC. Encoded protein: CSAYIAGRDNEQFF.

The CDR3 is CASATALAKNIQYF. The CDR3 DNA reads as TGTGCCAGCGCCACAGCCTTAGCCAAAAACATTCAGTACTTC. The chain joins TRBV5-5 to TRBJ2-4; D unresolved. The CDR3 runs 14 residues. Germline V lookup: CDR1 SGHKS, CDR2 YYEKEE (reference sequence). Trimming took 7 bases from V and 0 from J, leaving 11 bases between them.

This chain links TRBV4-2 with TRBJ2-7; D might be TRBD2 (7 bases). Trimming left V 1 base short and J 3 bases short, with 22 bases between. Looked up from germline, CDR1 is LGHNA and CDR2 is YNFKEQ. The CDR3 has 18 amino acids. CDR3 amino acids: CASSQGGDGGGPVYEQYF. In DNA form, the CDR3 reads TGTGCCAGCAGCCAAGGGGGGGACGGCGGGGGCCCCGTCTACGAGCAGTACTTC.

The V call is TRBV29-1, the J call TRBJ2-5, with 9 bases that match TRBD1. From germline, CDR1 is SQVTM and CDR2 ANQGSEA. V lost 6 bases to trimming and J lost 5 bases; unmatched junction nucleotides: 10. The CDR3 covers 14 residues. The CDR3 region is CSVSQGAQSETQYF. The CDR3 DNA reads as TGCAGCGTCTCACAGGGGGCGCAAAGTGAGACCCAGTACTTC.

This clonotype was detected only a few times. The chain joins TRBV10-3 to TRBJ2-5; D unclear. In germline, CDR1 is ENHRY, CDR2 SYGVKD. CDR3 size: 15 residues. Between the trimmed V and J ends, which lost 4 bases and 1 base, there was a span of 13 bases. The CDR3 region has the DNA TGTGCCATCAGTGGAAGGACCGCGAGCCAAGAGACCCAGTACTTC. It encodes CAISGRTASQETQYF.